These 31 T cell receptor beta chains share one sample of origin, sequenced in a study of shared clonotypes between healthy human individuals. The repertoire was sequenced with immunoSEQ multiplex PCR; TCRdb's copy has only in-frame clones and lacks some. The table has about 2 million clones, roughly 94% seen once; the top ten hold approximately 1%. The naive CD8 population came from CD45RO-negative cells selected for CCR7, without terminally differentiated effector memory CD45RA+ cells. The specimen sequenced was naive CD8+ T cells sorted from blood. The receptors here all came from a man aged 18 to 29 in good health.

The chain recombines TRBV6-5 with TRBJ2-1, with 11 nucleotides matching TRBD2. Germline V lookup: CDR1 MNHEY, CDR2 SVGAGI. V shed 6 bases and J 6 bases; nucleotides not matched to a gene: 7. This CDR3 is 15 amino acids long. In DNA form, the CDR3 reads TGTGCCAGCAGCCTTAGCGGGGGGGTTTCCAATGAGCAGTTCTTC. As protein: CASSLSGGVSNEQFF.

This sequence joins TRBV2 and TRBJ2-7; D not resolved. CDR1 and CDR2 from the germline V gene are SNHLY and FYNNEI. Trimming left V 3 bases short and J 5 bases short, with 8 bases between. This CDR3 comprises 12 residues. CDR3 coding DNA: TGTGCCAGCAGTGATATGGCGAACGAGCAGTACTTC. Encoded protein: CASSDMANEQYF.

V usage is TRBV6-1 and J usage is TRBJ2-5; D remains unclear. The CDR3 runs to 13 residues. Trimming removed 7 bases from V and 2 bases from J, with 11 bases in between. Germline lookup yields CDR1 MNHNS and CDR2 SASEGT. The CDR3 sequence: CASNGHLQETQYF. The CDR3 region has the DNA TGTGCCAGCAACGGGCACCTTCAAGAGACCCAGTACTTC.

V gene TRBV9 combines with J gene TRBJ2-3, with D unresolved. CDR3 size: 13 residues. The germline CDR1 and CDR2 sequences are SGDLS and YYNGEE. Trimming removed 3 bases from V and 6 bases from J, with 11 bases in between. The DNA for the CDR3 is TGTGCCAGCAGCGCCCGAGGTAGCGATACGCAGTATTTT. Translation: CASSARGSDTQYF.

The CDR3 nucleotides are TGTGCCAGCAGCTCCGGGACTTACTACGAGCAGTACTTC. This gives the protein CASSSGTYYEQYF. The rearrangement links TRBV7-2 to TRBJ2-7, with D perhaps matching TRBD2 (6 bases). V lost 4 bases and J lost 3, with 10 bases in between. Germline CDR1 reads SGHTA; CDR2 reads FQGNSA. The CDR3 covers 13 residues.

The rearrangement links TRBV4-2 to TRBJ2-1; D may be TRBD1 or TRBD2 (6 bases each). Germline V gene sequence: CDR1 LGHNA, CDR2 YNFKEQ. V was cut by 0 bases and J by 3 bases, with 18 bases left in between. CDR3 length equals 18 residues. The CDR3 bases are TGTGCCAGCAGCCAAGAATCTACACTAGGGGGGAGCTACAATGAGCAGTTCTTC. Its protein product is CASSQESTLGGSYNEQFF.

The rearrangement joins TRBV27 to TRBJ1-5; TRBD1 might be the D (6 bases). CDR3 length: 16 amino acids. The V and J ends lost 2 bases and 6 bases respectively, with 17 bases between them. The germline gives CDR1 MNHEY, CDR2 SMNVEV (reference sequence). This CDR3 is CASSLIGGGDFQPQHF. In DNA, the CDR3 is TGTGCCAGCAGTTTAATCGGAGGGGGGGATTTTCAGCCCCAGCATTTT.

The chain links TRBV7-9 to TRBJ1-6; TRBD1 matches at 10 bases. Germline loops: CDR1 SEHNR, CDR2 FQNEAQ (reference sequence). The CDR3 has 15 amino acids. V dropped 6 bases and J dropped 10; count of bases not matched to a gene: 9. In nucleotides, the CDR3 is TGTGCCAGCAGGCCAGACAGGGGGCTTTACTCACCCCTCCACTTT. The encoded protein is CASRPDRGLYSPLHF. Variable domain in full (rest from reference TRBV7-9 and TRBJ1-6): DTGVSQNPRHKITKRGQNVTFRCDPISEHNRLYWYRQTLGQGPEFLTYFQNEAQLEKSRLLSDRFSAERPKGSFSTLEIQRTEQGDSAMYLCASRPDRGLYSPLHFGNGTRLTVT.

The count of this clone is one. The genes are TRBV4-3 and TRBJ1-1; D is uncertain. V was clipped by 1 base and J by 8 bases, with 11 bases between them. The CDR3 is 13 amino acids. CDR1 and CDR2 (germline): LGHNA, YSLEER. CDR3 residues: CASSQAGEEEAFF. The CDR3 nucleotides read TGCGCCAGCAGCCAAGCTGGGGAGGAAGAAGCTTTCTTT.

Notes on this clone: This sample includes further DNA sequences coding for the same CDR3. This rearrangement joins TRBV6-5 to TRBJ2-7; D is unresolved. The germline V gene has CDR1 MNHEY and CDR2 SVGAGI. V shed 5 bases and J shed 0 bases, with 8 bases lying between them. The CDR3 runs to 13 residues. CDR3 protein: CASSPDGSYEQYF. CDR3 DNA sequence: TGTGCCAGCAGTCCGGACGGCTCCTACGAGCAGTACTTC.

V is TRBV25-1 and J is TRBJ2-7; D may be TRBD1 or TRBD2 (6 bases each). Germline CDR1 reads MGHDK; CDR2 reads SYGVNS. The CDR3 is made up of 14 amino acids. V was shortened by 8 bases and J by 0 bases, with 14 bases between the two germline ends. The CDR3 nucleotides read TGTGCCAGCTCGATCACGGGGGCCTCCTACGAGCAGTACTTC. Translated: CASSITGASYEQYF.

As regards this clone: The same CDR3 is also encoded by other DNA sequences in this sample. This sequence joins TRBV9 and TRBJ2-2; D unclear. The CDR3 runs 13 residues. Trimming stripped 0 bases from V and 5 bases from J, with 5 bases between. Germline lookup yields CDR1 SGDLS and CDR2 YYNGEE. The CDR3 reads CASSVGSTGELFF. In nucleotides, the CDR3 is TGTGCCAGCAGCGTAGGTAGTACCGGGGAGCTGTTTTTT.

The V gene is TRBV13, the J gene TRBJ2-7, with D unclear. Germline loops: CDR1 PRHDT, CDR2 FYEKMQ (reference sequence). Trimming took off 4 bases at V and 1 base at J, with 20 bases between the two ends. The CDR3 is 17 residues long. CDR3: CASSSRSPIYGSYEQYF. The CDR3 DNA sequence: TGTGCCAGCAGCTCCCGGTCCCCGATATATGGGTCCTACGAGCAGTACTTC.

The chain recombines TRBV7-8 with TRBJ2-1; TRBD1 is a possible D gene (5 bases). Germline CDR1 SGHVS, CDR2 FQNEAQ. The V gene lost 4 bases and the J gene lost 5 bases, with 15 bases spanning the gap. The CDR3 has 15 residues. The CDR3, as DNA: TGTGCCAGCAGCTCGGACCAGGGCTTAAACAATGAGCAGTTCTTC. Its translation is CASSSDQGLNNEQFF.

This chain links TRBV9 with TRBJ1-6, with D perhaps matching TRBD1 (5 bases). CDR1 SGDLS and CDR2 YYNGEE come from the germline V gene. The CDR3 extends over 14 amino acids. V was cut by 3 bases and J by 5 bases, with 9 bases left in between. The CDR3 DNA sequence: TGTGCCAGCAGCGAAGGGACTGATAATTCACCCCTCCACTTT. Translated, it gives CASSEGTDNSPLHF.

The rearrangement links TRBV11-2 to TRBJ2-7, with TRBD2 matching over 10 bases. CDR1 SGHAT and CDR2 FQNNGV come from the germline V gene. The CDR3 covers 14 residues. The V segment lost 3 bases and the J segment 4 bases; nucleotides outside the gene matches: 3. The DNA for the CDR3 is TGTGCCAGCAGCTTTGCGACTAGCGGGTACGAGCAGTACTTC. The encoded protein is CASSFATSGYEQYF.

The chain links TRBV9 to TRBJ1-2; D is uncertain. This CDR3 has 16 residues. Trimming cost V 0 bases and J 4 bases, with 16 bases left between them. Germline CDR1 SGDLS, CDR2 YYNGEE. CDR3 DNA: TGTGCCAGCAGCGTAGACCCCGCCGGTCTGTCCTATGGCTACACCTTC. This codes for CASSVDPAGLSYGYTF.

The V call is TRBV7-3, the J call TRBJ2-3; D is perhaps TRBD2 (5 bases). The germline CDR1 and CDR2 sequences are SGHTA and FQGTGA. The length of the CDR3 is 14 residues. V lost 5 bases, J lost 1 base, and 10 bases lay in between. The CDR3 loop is CASSPVGGTDTQYF. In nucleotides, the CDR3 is TGTGCCAGCAGCCCGGTGGGAGGCACAGATACGCAGTATTTT.

The CDR3 sequence: CASSPLASGSQETQYF. The DNA of the CDR3 is TGTGCCAGCAGCCCCCTCGCTAGCGGGAGTCAAGAGACCCAGTACTTC. V is TRBV7-6 and J is TRBJ2-5; 10 bases align to TRBD2. V dropped 5 bases and J dropped 2; count of bases not matched to a gene: 8. CDR1 is SGHVS and CDR2 is FNYEAQ in the germline V gene. There are 16 residues in the CDR3.

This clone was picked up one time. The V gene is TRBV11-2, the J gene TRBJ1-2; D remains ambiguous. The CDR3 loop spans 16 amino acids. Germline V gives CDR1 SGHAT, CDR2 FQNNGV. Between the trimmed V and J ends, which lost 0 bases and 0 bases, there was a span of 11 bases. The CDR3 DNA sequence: TGTGCCAGCAGCTTAGATCCAGGAGGAGCTAACTATGGCTACACCTTC. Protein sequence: CASSLDPGGANYGYTF.

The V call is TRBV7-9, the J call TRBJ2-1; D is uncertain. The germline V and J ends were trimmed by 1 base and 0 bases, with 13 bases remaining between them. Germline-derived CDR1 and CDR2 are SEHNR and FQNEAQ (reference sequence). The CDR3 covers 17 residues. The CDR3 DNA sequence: TGTGCCAGCAGCTTAGAGGGCTACCCGAGCTCCTACAATGAGCAGTTCTTC. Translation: CASSLEGYPSSYNEQFF.

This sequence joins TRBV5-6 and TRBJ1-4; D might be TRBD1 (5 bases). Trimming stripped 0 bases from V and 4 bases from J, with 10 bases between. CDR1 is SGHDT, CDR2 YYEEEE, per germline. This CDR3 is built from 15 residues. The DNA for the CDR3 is TGTGCCAGCAGCTTGGAGGGGTTCAGTAATGAAAAACTGTTTTTT. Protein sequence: CASSLEGFSNEKLFF.

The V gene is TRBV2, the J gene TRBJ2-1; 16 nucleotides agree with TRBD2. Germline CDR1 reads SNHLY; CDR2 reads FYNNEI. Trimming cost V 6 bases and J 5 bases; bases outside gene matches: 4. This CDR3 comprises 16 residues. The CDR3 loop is CASRGTSGRADNEQFF. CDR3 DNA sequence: TGTGCCAGCAGAGGGACTAGCGGGAGGGCTGACAATGAGCAGTTCTTC.

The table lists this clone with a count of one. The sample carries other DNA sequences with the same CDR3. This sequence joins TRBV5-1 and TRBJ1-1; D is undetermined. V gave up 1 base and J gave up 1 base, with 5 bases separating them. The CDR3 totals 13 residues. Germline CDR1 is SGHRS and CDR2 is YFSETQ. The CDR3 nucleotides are TGCGCCAGCAGCTTGAATTCGAACACTGAAGCTTTCTTT. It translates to CASSLNSNTEAFF.

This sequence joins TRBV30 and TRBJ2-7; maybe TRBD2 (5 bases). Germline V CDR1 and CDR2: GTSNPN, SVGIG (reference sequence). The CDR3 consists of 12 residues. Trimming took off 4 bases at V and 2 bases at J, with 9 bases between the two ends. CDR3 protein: CAWKDLTYEQYF. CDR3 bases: TGTGCCTGGAAGGACTTGACCTACGAGCAGTACTTC.

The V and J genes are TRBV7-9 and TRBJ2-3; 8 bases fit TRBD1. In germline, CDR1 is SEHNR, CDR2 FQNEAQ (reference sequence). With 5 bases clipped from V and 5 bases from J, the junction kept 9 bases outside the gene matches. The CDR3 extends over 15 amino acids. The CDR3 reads CASSEGQGLGDTQYF. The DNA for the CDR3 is TGTGCCAGCAGCGAAGGACAGGGCTTAGGAGATACGCAGTATTTT. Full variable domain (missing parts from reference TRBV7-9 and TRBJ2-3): DTGVSQNPRHKITKRGQNVTFRCDPISEHNRLYWYRQTLGQGPEFLTYFQNEAQLEKSRLLSDRFSAERPKGSFSTLEIQRTEQGDSAMYLCASSEGQGLGDTQYFGPGTRLTVL.

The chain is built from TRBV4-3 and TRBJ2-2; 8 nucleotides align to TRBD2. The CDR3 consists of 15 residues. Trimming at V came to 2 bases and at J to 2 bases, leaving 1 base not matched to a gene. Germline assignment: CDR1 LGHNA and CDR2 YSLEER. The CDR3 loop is CASSQIAGNTGELFF. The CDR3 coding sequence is TGCGCCAGCAGCCAAATAGCGGGAAACACCGGGGAGCTGTTTTTT.

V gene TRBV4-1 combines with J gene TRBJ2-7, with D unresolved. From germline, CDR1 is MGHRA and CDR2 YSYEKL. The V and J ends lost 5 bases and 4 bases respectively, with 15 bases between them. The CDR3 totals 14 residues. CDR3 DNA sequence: TGCGCCAGCAGCTTACATTTCGGAAATTACGAGCAGTACTTC. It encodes CASSLHFGNYEQYF.

CDR3 sequence reads: CAISGDGASYEQYF. Written as DNA, the CDR3 is TGTGCCATCAGTGGGGACGGTGCTTCCTACGAGCAGTACTTC. The chain has TRBV10-3 and TRBJ2-7; D is tentatively TRBD1 or TRBD2 (5 bases each). Germline CDR1 ENHRY, CDR2 SYGVKD. V gave up 4 bases and J gave up 1 base, with 11 bases separating them. The CDR3 has 14 residues.

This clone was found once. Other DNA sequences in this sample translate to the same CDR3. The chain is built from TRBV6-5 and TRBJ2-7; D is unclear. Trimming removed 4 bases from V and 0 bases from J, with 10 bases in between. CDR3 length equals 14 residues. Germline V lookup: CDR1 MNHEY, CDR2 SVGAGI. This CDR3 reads CASSLGGSSYEQYF. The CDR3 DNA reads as TGTGCCAGCAGTTTGGGTGGCTCCTCCTACGAGCAGTACTTC.

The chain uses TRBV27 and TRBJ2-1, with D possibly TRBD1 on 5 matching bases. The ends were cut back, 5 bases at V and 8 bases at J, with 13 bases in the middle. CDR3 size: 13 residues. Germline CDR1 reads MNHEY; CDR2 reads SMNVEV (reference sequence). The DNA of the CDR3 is TGTGCCAGCAGTATGGGGCTAGTTCATGAGCAGTTCTTC. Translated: CASSMGLVHEQFF.